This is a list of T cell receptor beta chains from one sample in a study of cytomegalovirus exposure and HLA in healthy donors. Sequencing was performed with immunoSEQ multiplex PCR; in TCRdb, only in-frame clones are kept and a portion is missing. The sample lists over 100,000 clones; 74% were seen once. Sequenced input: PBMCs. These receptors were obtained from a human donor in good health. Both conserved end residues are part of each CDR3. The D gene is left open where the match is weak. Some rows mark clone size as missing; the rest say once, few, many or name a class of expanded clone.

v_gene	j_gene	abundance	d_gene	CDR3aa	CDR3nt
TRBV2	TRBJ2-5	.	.	CAISGQLEETQYF	TGTGCCATTTCGGGACAACTAGAAGAGACCCAGTACTTC
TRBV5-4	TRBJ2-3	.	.	CASSLPRGSSTDTQYF	TGTGCCAGCAGCTTGCCTCGGGGGAGTAGCACAGATACGCAGTATTTT
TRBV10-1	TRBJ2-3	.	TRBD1	CASARDSSTDTQYF	TGCGCCAGCGCCCGGGACAGCTCTACAGATACGCAGTATTTT
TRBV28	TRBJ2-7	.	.	CASSFRIGQYEQYF	TGTGCCAGCAGTTTCAGGATAGGACAATACGAGCAGTACTTC
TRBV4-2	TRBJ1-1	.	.	CASSQLLELNTEAFF	TGTGCCAGCAGCCAATTATTAGAGTTGAACACTGAAGCTTTCTTT
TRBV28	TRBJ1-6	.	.	CASNRNSPLHF	TGTGCCAGCAACAGGAATTCACCCCTCCACTTT
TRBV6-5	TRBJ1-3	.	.	CASSSPQGRGNTIYF	TGTGCCAGCAGCTCCCCACAGGGTCGAGGAAACACCATATATTTT
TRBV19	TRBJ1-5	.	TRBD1	CASSIQGANQPQHF	TGTGCCAGTAGTATACAGGGGGCCAATCAGCCCCAGCATTTT
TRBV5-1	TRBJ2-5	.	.	CASSLSGKPQYF	TGCGCCAGCAGCTTGTCGGGGAAACCCCAGTACTTC
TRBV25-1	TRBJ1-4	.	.	CASSDMRLDRTNEKLFF	TGTGCCAGCAGTGACATGCGTCTGGACAGAACTAATGAAAAACTGTTTTTT
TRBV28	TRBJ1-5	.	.	CASSLSGSAGQPQHF	TGTGCCAGCAGTTTATCCGGGTCCGCAGGGCAGCCCCAGCATTTT
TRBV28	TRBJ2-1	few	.	CASGALLQINEQFF	TGTGCCAGCGGGGCCCTTTTACAGATCAATGAGCAGTTCTTC
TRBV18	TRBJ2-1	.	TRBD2	CASSPPGSGRRAEQFF	TGTGCCAGCTCACCACCCGGCAGCGGGAGACGCGCGGAGCAGTTCTTC
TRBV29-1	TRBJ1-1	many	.	CSAVEVPNTEAFF	TGCAGCGCAGTGGAGGTCCCGAACACTGAAGCTTTCTTT
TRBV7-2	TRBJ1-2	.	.	CASSPQGSANYGYTF	TGTGCCAGCAGCCCACAGGGAAGTGCTAACTATGGCTACACCTTC
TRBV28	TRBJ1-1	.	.	CASSLTNRNTEAFF	TGTGCCAGCAGTCTTACGAACAGGAACACTGAAGCTTTCTTT
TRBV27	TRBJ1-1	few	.	CASSLRSSTEAFF	TGTGCCAGCAGTTTGCGTAGCAGCACTGAAGCTTTCTTT
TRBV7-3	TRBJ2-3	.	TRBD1	CASSLRRTGHTDTQYF	TGTGCCAGCAGCTTACGTAGGACAGGACACACAGATACGCAGTATTTT
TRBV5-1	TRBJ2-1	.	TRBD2	CASSSTSGGDVKQFF	TGCGCCAGCAGTTCTACTAGCGGGGGGGACGTTAAGCAGTTCTTC
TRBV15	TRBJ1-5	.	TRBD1	CATSGGQGGNQPQHF	TGTGCCACCAGCGGGGGACAGGGAGGGAATCAGCCCCAGCATTTT
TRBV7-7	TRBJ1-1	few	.	CASSRVLNTEAFF	TGTGCTAGCAGCCGGGTCTTGAACACTGAAGCTTTCTTT
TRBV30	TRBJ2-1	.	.	CAWSVGSEQFF	TGTGCCTGGAGTGTGGGGAGCGAGCAGTTCTTC
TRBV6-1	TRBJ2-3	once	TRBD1	CASSERGQSTDTQYF	TGTGCCAGCAGTGAACGGGGACAGAGCACAGATACGCAGTATTTT
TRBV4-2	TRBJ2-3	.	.	CASSQAGNQDTQYF	TGTGCCAGCAGCCAAGCGGGGAACCAAGATACGCAGTATTTT